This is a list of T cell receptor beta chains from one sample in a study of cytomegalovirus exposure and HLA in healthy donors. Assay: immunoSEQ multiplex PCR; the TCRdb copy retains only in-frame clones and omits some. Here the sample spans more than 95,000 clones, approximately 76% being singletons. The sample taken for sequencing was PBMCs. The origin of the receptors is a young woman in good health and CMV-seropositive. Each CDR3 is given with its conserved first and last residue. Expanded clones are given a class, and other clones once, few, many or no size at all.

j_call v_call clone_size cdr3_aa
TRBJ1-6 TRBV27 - CASSLLDRTDSPLHF
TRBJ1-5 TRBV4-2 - CASSQETVDQPQHF
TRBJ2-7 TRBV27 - CASRRSVTGASSYEQYF
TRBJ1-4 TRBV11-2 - CASSSGQGGEKLFF
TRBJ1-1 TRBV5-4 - CASTPGQGMNTEAFF
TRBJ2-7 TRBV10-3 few CAISEPATNYEQYF
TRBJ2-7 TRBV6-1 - CASSEHQGNSYEQYF
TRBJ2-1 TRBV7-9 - CASSLDGQSRNEQFF
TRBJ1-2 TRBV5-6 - CASSDETGGAAGYTF
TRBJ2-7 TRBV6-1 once CASSWTQRESYEQYF
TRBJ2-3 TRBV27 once CASSKWTSLSSTDTQYF
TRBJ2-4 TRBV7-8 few CASSPTPLTGGLAKNIQYF
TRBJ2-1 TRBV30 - CAWSLGQGGSNEQFF
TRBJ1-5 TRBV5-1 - CASSLAPVGGGGYSNQPQHF